The 8 T cell receptor beta chains given below trace back to one sample, sequenced in a study of OX40 agonist ivuxolimab in advanced cancers. The data were produced by immunoSEQ multiplex PCR, yet TCRdb's version contains in-frame clones alone and is incomplete. The sample contains 8,000 to 10,000 clones, 70% of which appear only once. The sequenced sample was CD4+ or CD8+ T cells sorted from blood, obtained in a trial of the OX40 agonist ivuxolimab. The receptor set was obtained from an adult with an advanced solid tumor such as melanoma, head and neck, liver or kidney cancer.

This chain joins TRBV28 and TRBJ2-7; 10 bases match TRBD2. Per germline, CDR1 MDHEN and CDR2 SYDVKM. J lost 7 bases, V lost 4 bases, and 10 bases had no gene match. The CDR3 sequence is 15 residues long. The CDR3 region is CASSYSTSGIGEQYF. The DNA of the CDR3 is TGTGCCAGCAGTTATAGCACTAGCGGGATAGGGGAGCAGTACTTC.

The V and J genes are TRBV19 and TRBJ2-1; the match to TRBD2 covers 11 bases. J was trimmed by 10 bases and V by 0 bases; bases with no gene match: 5. The CDR3 is made up of 15 amino acids. CDR1 is LNHDA, CDR2 SQIVND, per germline (reference sequence). For the CDR3, the DNA is TGTGCCAGTAGTATAGATCTGGGACTAGCGGACGAGCAGTTCTTC. Translated, it gives CASSIDLGLADEQFF.

DNA of the CDR3: TGTGCCAGCAGCTTAGTGTCAGCCTCGGAAGCTTTCTTT. Translation: CASSLVSASEAFF. This sequence joins TRBV11-2 and TRBJ1-1; D is uncertain. This CDR3 is built from 13 residues. Germline assignment: CDR1 SGHAT and CDR2 FQNNGV. Trimming took off 1 base at V and 8 bases at J, with 11 bases between the two ends.

The rearrangement links TRBV4-1 to TRBJ1-6; no reliable D call. V was pared by 1 base and J by 7 bases, with 14 bases between. Germline V gene data show CDR1 as MGHRA and CDR2 as YSYEKL. The CDR3 contains 16 residues. CDR3 sequence (DNA): TGCGCCAGCAGCCAAGTTGTGGGTACGAGGAATTCACCCCTCCACTTT. It yields the protein CASSQVVGTRNSPLHF.

The chain uses TRBV28 and TRBJ1-4; no reliable D call. The CDR3 contains 12 residues. The ends were cut back, 5 bases at V and 10 bases at J, with 11 bases in the middle. The germline V gene has CDR1 MDHEN and CDR2 SYDVKM. The CDR3 sequence is CASSPRPPKLFF. The DNA for the CDR3 is TGTGCCAGCAGTCCCCGGCCCCCAAAACTGTTTTTT.

V gene TRBV5-1 combines with J gene TRBJ2-7; possible D gene TRBD2, 6 bases. With 0 bases removed from V and 4 bases from J, the gap between germline ends came to 11 bases. Germline CDR1 and CDR2: SGHRS and YFSETQ. This CDR3 has 14 residues. CDR3 bases: TGCGCCAGCAGCTTGGGGAGGGGTGAATACGAGCAGTACTTC. Protein product: CASSLGRGEYEQYF.

This clone was seen once. The chain recombines TRBV7-2 with TRBJ2-7; 11 nucleotides agree with TRBD1. CDR3 length equals 14 residues. J was trimmed by 4 bases and V by 5 bases; bases with no gene match: 4. Germline V CDR1 and CDR2: SGHTA, FQGNSA. Here the CDR3 reads CASSVDRGLYEQYF. The CDR3 nucleotides read TGTGCCAGCAGCGTGGACAGGGGGCTATACGAGCAGTACTTC.

CDR3 in DNA: TGCGCCAGCAGCCCCGCTAGCCTCCAAGAGACCCAGTACTTC. This encodes CASSPASLQETQYF. V is TRBV4-1 and J is TRBJ2-5, with D maybe TRBD2 (5 bases). This CDR3 spans 14 amino acids. V lost 4 bases, J lost 1 base, and 10 bases lay in between. The germline V gene has CDR1 MGHRA and CDR2 YSYEKL.